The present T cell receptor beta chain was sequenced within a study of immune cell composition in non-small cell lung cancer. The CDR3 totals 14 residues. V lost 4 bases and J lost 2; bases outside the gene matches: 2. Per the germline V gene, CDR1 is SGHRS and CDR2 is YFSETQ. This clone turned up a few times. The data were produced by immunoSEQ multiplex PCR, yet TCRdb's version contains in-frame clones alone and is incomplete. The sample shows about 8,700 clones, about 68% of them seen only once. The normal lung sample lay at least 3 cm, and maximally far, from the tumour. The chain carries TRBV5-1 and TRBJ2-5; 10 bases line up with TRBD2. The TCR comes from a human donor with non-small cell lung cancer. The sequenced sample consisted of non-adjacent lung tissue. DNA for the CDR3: TGCGCCAGCAGCCCTAGCGGGGGACAAGAGACCCAGTACTTC. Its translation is CASSPSGGQETQYF.